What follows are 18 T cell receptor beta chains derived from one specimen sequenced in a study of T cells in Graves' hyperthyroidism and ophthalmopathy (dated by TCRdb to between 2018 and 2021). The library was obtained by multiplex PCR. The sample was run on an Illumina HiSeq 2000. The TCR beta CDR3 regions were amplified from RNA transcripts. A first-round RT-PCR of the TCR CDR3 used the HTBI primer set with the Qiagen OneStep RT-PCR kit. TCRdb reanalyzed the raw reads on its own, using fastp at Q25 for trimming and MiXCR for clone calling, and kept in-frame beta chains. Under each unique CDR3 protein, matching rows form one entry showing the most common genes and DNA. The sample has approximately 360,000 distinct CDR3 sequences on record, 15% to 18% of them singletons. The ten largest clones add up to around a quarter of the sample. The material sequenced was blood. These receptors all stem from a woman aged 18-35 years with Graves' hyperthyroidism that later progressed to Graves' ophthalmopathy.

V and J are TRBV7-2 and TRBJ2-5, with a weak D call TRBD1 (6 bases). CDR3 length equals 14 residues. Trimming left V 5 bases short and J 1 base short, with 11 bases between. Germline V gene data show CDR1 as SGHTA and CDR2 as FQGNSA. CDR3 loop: CASSVGQIQETQYF. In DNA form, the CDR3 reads TGTGCCAGCAGCGTCGGACAGATCCAAGAGACCCAGTACTTC.

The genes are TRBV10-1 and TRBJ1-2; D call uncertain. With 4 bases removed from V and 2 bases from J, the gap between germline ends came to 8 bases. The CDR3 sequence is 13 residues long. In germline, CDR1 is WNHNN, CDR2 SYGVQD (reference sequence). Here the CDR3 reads CASSATVNYGYTF. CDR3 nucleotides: TGCGCCAGCAGTGCGACCGTCAACTATGGCTACACCTTC.

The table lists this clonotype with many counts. The CDR3 protein is CASSYSNGPYEQYF. The CDR3 DNA sequence: TGTGCCAGCAGTTACTCAAACGGTCCCTACGAGCAGTACTTC. This chain connects TRBV6-5 to TRBJ2-7; no definite D call. Germline CDR1 is MNHEY and CDR2 is SVGAGI. V dropped 0 bases and J dropped 2 bases, with 8 bases sitting between them. CDR3 size: 14 residues.

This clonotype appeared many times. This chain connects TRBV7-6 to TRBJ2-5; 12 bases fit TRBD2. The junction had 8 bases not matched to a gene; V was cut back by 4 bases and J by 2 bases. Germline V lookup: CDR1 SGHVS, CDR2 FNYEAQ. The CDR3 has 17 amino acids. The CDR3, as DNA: TGTGCCAGCAGCTCCCGACCCCTAGCGGGAGGGCAAGAGACCCAGTACTTC. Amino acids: CASSSRPLAGGQETQYF.

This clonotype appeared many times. The CDR3: CASSLRGYGYTF. As DNA, the CDR3 is TGTGCCAGCAGTTTACGAGGGTATGGCTACACCTTC. This chain connects TRBV12-3 or TRBV12-4 to TRBJ1-2, with no clear D. The V gene lost 2 bases and the J gene lost 5 bases, with 6 bases spanning the gap. This CDR3 is built from 12 residues.

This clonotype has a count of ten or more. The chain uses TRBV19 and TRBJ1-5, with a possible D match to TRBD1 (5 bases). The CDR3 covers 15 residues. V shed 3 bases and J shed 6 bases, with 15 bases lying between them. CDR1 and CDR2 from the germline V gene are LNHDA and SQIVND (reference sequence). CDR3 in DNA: TGTGCCAGTAGTATTTCCCAGGGTTCGACTCAGCCCCAGCATTTT. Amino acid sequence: CASSISQGSTQPQHF.

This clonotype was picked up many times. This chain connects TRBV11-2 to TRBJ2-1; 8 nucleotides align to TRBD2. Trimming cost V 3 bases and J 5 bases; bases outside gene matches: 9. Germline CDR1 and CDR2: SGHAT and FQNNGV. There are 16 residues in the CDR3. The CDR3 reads CASSLLAGPTNNEQFF. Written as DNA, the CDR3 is TGTGCCAGCAGCTTGTTAGCGGGACCGACCAACAATGAGCAGTTCTTC.

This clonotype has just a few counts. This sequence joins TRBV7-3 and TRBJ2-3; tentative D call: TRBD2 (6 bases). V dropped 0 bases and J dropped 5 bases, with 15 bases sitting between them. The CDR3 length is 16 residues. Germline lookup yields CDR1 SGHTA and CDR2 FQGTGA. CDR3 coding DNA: TGTGCCAGCAGCTTAACGTTTTCGCTAGCGTTAGATACGCAGTATTTT. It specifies CASSLTFSLALDTQYF.

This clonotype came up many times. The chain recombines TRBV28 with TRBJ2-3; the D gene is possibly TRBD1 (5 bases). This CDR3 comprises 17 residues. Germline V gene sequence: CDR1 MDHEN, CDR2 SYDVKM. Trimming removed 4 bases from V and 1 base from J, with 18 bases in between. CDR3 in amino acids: CASSSGFPPSGTDTQYF. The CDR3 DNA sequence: TGTGCCAGCAGTTCAGGGTTTCCACCTTCTGGCACAGATACGCAGTATTTT. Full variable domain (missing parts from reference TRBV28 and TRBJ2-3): DVKVTQSSRYLVKRTGEKVFLECVQDMDHENMFWYRQDPGLGLRLIYFSYDVKMKEKGDIPEGYSVSREKKERFSLILESASTNQTSMYLCASSSGFPPSGTDTQYFGPGTRLTVL.

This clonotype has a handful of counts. CDR3 DNA sequence: TGTGCCATCAGTGAGTCGCCCCCGGGGACTGAAGCTTTCTTT. It specifies CAISESPPGTEAFF. The chain carries TRBV10-3 and TRBJ1-1; D gene uncertain. CDR1 and CDR2 from the germline V gene are ENHRY and SYGVKD. CDR3 size: 14 residues. V dropped 0 bases and J dropped 5 bases, with 10 bases sitting between them.

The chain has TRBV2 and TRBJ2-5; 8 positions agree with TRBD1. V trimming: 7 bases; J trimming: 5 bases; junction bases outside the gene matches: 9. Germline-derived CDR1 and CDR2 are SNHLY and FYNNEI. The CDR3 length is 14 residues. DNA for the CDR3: TGTGCCAGCACCCCGCAGGGGGCTGTGGAGACCCAGTACTTC. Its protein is CASTPQGAVETQYF.

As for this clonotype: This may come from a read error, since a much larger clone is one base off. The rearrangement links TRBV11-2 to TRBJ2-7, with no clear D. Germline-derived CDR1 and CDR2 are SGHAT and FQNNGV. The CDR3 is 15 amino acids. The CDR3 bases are TGTGCCAGCGGCTTACCGGGCAGAAGAAACTACGAGCAGTACTTC. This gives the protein CASGLPGRRNYEQYF. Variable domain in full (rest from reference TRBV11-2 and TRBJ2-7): EAGVAQSPRYKIIEKRQSVAFWCNPISGHATLYWYQQILGQGPKLLIQFQNNGVVDDSQLPKDRFSAERLKGVDSTLKIQPAKLEDSAVYLCASGLPGRRNYEQYFGPGTRLTVT.

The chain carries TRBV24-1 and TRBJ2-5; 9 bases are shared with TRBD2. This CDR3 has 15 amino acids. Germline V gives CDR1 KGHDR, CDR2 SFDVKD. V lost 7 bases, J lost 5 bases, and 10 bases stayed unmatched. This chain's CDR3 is CATSRLAETRETQYF. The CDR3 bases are TGTGCCACCAGCCGACTAGCGGAAACGCGGGAGACCCAGTACTTC.

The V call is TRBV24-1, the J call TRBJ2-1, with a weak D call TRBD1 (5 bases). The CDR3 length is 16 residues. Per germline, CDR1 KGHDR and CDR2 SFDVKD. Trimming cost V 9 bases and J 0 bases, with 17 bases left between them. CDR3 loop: CATSTKGRNSYNEQFF. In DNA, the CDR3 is TGTGCCACCTCTACCAAGGGGCGAAACTCCTACAATGAGCAGTTCTTC.

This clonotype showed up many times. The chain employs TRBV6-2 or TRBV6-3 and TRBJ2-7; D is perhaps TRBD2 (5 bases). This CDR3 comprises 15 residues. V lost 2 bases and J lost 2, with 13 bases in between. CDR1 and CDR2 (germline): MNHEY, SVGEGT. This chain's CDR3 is CASSYVGEVTYEQYF. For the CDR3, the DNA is TGTGCCAGCAGTTACGTGGGAGAGGTAACCTACGAGCAGTACTTC.

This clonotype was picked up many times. CDR3 nucleotides: TGTGCCAGCAGCTTAGGAATTGAGCAGTTCTTC. Protein product: CASSLGIEQFF. The rearrangement uses TRBV7-2 and TRBJ2-1; D unresolved. This CDR3 has 11 amino acids. The V and J ends lost 1 base and 9 bases respectively, with 4 bases between them. Germline V CDR1 and CDR2: SGHTA, FQGNSA.

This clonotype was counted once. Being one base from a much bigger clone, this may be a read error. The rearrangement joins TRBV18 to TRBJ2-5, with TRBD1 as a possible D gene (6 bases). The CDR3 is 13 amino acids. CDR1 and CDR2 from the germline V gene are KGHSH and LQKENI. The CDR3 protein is CANSGDRVGTQYF. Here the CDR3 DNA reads TGTGCCAACTCAGGGGACCGAGTGGGGACCCAGTACTTC. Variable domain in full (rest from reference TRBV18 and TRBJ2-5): NAGVMQNPRHLVRRRGQEARLRCSPMKGHSHVYWYRQLPEEGLKFMVYLQKENIIDESGMPKERFSAEFPKEGPSILRIQQVVRGDSAAYFCANSGDRVGTQYFGPGTRLLVL.

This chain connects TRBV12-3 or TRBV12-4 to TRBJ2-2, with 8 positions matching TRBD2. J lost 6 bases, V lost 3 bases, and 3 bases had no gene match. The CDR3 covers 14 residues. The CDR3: CASSFAGGAGELFF. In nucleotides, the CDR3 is TGTGCCAGCAGTTTTGCGGGAGGCGCCGGGGAGCTGTTTTTT.